Shown below are 26 T cell receptor beta chains from a single sample sequenced in a study of cytomegalovirus exposure and HLA in healthy donors. 60 Vbeta and 13 Jbeta primers were used in PCR. Sequencing used immunoSEQ multiplex PCR; TCRdb keeps in-frame clones, though not all of them. The sample lists some 150,000 clones; roughly 78% were seen once. Sequenced sample: PBMCs. The source is a man aged 18-30 years in good health and CMV-seropositive.

This clone was counted a single time. The V gene is TRBV29-1, the J gene TRBJ2-1; D is undetermined. The CDR3 covers 13 residues. CDR1 and CDR2 from the germline V gene are SQVTM and ANQGSEA. The V end lost 3 bases, the J end lost 0 bases, and 6 bases lay between the germline ends. CDR3 coding DNA: TGCAGCGTTGACCTAGGCTCCTACAATGAGCAGTTCTTC. Its protein is CSVDLGSYNEQFF.

The chain employs TRBV5-4 and TRBJ2-1, with D possibly TRBD2 on 5 matching bases. The V gene's germline CDR1 is SGHNT and CDR2 YYREEE (reference sequence). The CDR3 extends over 14 amino acids. V was clipped by 2 bases and J by 8 bases, with 14 bases between them. CDR3 sequence: CASSLEGMGDEQFF. In DNA form, the CDR3 reads TGTGCCAGCAGCTTAGAAGGGATGGGAGATGAGCAGTTCTTC.

The rearrangement uses TRBV5-6 and TRBJ1-5, with D possibly TRBD1 on 6 matching bases. The CDR3 is 15 amino acids. V shed 1 base and J shed 4 bases, with 12 bases lying between them. The V gene's germline CDR1 is SGHDT and CDR2 YYEEEE. CDR3: CASSLRAGVNQPQHF. CDR3 bases: TGTGCCAGCAGCTTGAGGGCAGGGGTGAATCAGCCCCAGCATTTT.

The genes are TRBV2 and TRBJ2-7; the match to TRBD1 covers 8 bases. V lost 4 bases, J lost 1 base, and 0 bases stayed unmatched. CDR3 length equals 13 residues. In germline, CDR1 is SNHLY, CDR2 FYNNEI. In nucleotides, the CDR3 is TGTGCCAGCAGTGGGACAGGGTCCTACGAGCAGTACTTC. As protein: CASSGTGSYEQYF. The variable domain in full, completed from reference TRBV2 and TRBJ2-7, reads EPEVTQTPSHQVTQMGQEVILRCVPISNHLYFYWYRQILGQKVEFLVSFYNNEISEKSEIFDDQFSVERPDGSNFTLKIRSTKLEDSAMYFCASSGTGSYEQYFGPGTRLTVT.

The chain joins TRBV5-1 to TRBJ2-1; 11 nucleotides match TRBD2. Losses at the gene ends were 3 bases for V and 5 bases for J; bases not matched to a gene: 7. The CDR3 runs 16 residues. Germline-derived CDR1 and CDR2 are SGHRS and YFSETQ. CDR3 DNA sequence: TGCGCCAGCAGCTCTGTTAGCGGGAGGGCCGACAATGAGCAGTTCTTC. Its translation is CASSSVSGRADNEQFF.

The gene calls are TRBV28 and TRBJ2-7, with 12 bases lining up with TRBD1. Looked up from germline, CDR1 is MDHEN and CDR2 is SYDVKM. There are 15 residues in the CDR3. V trimming: 4 bases; J trimming: 6 bases; junction bases outside the gene matches: 7. CDR3 region: CASSSPGQGAGEQYF. The CDR3 nucleotides read TGTGCCAGCAGTTCCCCGGGACAGGGGGCGGGCGAGCAGTACTTC.

The chain carries TRBV5-5 and TRBJ2-7, with D tentatively TRBD2 (6 bases). Trimming took 3 bases from V and 4 from J, leaving 14 bases between them. The CDR3 spans 14 residues. The V gene's germline CDR1 is SGHKS and CDR2 YYEKEE (reference sequence). CDR3 in amino acids: CASSSVGAGYEQYF. The CDR3 bases are TGTGCCAGCAGCTCTGTCGGGGCGGGATACGAGCAGTACTTC.

The chain uses TRBV7-2 and TRBJ2-3, with D uncertain. V was clipped by 1 base and J by 1 base, with 6 bases between them. The germline CDR1 and CDR2 sequences are SGHTA and FQGNSA. This CDR3 region has 14 residues. CDR3 sequence: CASSLEAGTDTQYF. CDR3 nucleotides: TGTGCCAGCAGCTTAGAGGCGGGCACAGATACGCAGTATTTT.

This rearrangement joins TRBV27 to TRBJ2-5; D is ambiguous. The germline V gene has CDR1 MNHEY and CDR2 SMNVEV (reference sequence). This CDR3 is 13 amino acids long. With 3 bases removed from V and 7 bases from J, the gap between germline ends came to 12 bases. In nucleotides, the CDR3 is TGTGCCAGCAGTTTGGCCCCCTTGCTGACCCAGTACTTC. It codes for CASSLAPLLTQYF.

V usage is TRBV2 and J usage is TRBJ2-2; TRBD2 aligns across 7 bases. The CDR3 consists of 15 residues. J gave up 3 bases and V 6 bases, and 7 bases lay outside the gene matches. Per germline, CDR1 SNHLY and CDR2 FYNNEI. For the CDR3, the DNA is TGTGCCAGCAGGACCTGGGGGAGGGACACCGGGGAGCTGTTTTTT. This sequence encodes CASRTWGRDTGELFF.

The chain recombines TRBV9 with TRBJ2-5, with TRBD2 identical over 7 bases. The germline V gene has CDR1 SGDLS and CDR2 YYNGEE. The V gene end was trimmed by 0 bases and the J gene end by 1 base; junction bases not matched to a gene: 3. This CDR3 has 15 amino acids. The CDR3 DNA sequence: TGTGCCAGCAGCGTAGATAGCGGGCTCCAAGAGACCCAGTACTTC. Its translation: CASSVDSGLQETQYF.

The CDR3 here is CASTPLLGEAAFF. CDR3 in DNA: TGTGCCAGCACCCCTTTGCTTGGGGAGGCAGCTTTCTTT. The chain joins TRBV28 to TRBJ1-1; D uncertain. CDR3 length: 13 amino acids. Between the trimmed V and J ends, which lost 7 bases and 10 bases, there was a span of 19 bases. The germline gives CDR1 MDHEN, CDR2 SYDVKM.

V usage is TRBV27 and J usage is TRBJ2-1; TRBD2 matches 10 bases. CDR3 size: 16 residues. Looked up from germline, CDR1 is MNHEY and CDR2 is SMNVEV (reference sequence). V lost 3 bases to trimming and J lost 5 bases; unmatched junction nucleotides: 7. CDR3 DNA: TGTGCCAGCAGTTTTGTCGGACTAGCGGAACACAATGAGCAGTTCTTC. Translating gives CASSFVGLAEHNEQFF.

The CDR3 region is CASRPRALAGGREDTQYF. As DNA, the CDR3 is TGCGCCAGCAGACCAAGGGCCTTAGCGGGAGGGAGGGAAGATACGCAGTATTTT. This chain joins TRBV5-1 and TRBJ2-3; 11 bases align to TRBD2. Germline CDR1 SGHRS, CDR2 YFSETQ. After removal of 5 bases from V and 5 bases from J, the junction contained 16 bases not matched to a gene. This CDR3 has 18 residues. The variable domain in full, completed from reference TRBV5-1 and TRBJ2-3, reads KAGVTQTPRYLIKTRGQQVTLSCSPISGHRSVSWYQQTPGQGLQFLFEYFSETQRNKGNFPGRFSGRQFSNSRSEMNVSTLELGDSALYLCASRPRALAGGREDTQYFGPGTRLTVL.

This chain uses TRBV29-1 with TRBJ1-2; 7 bases fit TRBD1. The CDR3 sequence is 12 residues long. V dropped 6 bases and J dropped 3; count of bases not matched to a gene: 4. Looked up from germline, CDR1 is SQVTM and CDR2 is ANQGSEA. DNA of the CDR3: TGCAGCGTGCACGGGACAGACTATGGCTACACCTTC. It specifies CSVHGTDYGYTF. Drawing the rest from reference TRBV29-1 and TRBJ1-2, the complete variable domain is SAVISQKPSRDICQRGTSLTIQCQVDSQVTMMFWYRQQPGQSLTLIATANQGSEATYESGFVIDKFPISRPNLTFSTLTVSNMSPEDSSIYLCSVHGTDYGYTFGSGTRLTVV.

The chain employs TRBV5-1 and TRBJ1-1; possibly TRBD1 for D (5 bases). The length of the CDR3 is 18 residues. Germline CDR1 and CDR2: SGHRS and YFSETQ. V was trimmed by 2 bases and J by 6 bases, leaving 26 bases between them. The CDR3: CASSLEGGTGLDGAEAFF. CDR3 bases: TGCGCCAGCAGCTTAGAAGGAGGGACCGGCCTCGACGGCGCTGAAGCTTTCTTT. Drawing the rest from reference TRBV5-1 and TRBJ1-1, the complete variable domain is KAGVTQTPRYLIKTRGQQVTLSCSPISGHRSVSWYQQTPGQGLQFLFEYFSETQRNKGNFPGRFSGRQFSNSRSEMNVSTLELGDSALYLCASSLEGGTGLDGAEAFFGQGTRLTVV.

The genes are TRBV2 and TRBJ1-5; 7 nucleotides match TRBD1. The germline V gene has CDR1 SNHLY and CDR2 FYNNEI. J was trimmed by 0 bases and V by 6 bases; bases with no gene match: 8. This CDR3 comprises 16 residues. For the CDR3, the DNA is TGTGCCAGCAGCGAGACAGGGTTTTCTAGCAATCAGCCCCAGCATTTT. Translation gives CASSETGFSSNQPQHF.

The CDR3 nucleotides are TGTGCCAGCAGTTGGGCGGGAGTGCGAAATACGCAGTATTTT. Translated: CASSWAGVRNTQYF. The chain is built from TRBV28 and TRBJ2-3; 7 bases fit TRBD2. Trimming took 4 bases from V and 7 from J; bases not matched to a gene: 8. The CDR3 sequence is 14 residues long. Germline CDR1 reads MDHEN; CDR2 reads SYDVKM.

This clone was counted a single time. The chain links TRBV2 to TRBJ2-1; TRBD2 aligns across 9 bases. This CDR3 is 13 amino acids long. Germline V lookup: CDR1 SNHLY, CDR2 FYNNEI. The V segment lost 6 bases and the J segment 10 bases; nucleotides outside the gene matches: 7. The CDR3 is CASSDGTSLEQFF. CDR3 DNA: TGTGCCAGCAGCGACGGGACTAGCCTGGAGCAGTTCTTC.

V usage is TRBV5-1 and J usage is TRBJ2-1, with 8 bases that match TRBD2. Germline V gene data show CDR1 as SGHRS and CDR2 as YFSETQ. Trimming took 4 bases from V and 5 from J; bases not matched to a gene: 8. This CDR3 comprises 15 residues. CDR3 DNA sequence: TGCGCCAGCAGCCGGACGGGAGGGTCAGACAATGAGCAGTTCTTC. It yields the protein CASSRTGGSDNEQFF.

This clone was found once. The chain carries TRBV28 and TRBJ2-1; D is perhaps TRBD1 (5 bases). CDR3 length: 11 residues. V dropped 10 bases and J dropped 4 bases, with 8 bases sitting between them. Germline V gene data show CDR1 as MDHEN and CDR2 as SYDVKM. The CDR3 coding sequence is TGTGCCACGCAGGGATACAATGAGCAGTTCTTC. Translation: CATQGYNEQFF.

This chain uses TRBV21-1 with TRBJ1-4; the table gives TRBD1 as D, unverified against the DNA. TRBV21-1 is deemed a pseudogene. This CDR3 region has 19 residues. CDR3 residues: CASSKPLSGQGSTNEKLFF. The DNA of the CDR3 is TGTGCCAGCAGCAAGCCGTTATCGGGACAAGGCTCAACTAATGAAAAACTGTTTTTT.

This clone was seen more than once but under ten times. J is TRBJ2-5 and V is TRBV28, with D possibly being TRBD1 (5 bases). TRBJ2-7 matches the DNA end more closely, so the J call is doubtful. This CDR3 contains 12 residues. Per the germline V gene, CDR1 is MDHEN and CDR2 is SYDVKM. The CDR3 here is CASRDSDGEQYF. The CDR3 DNA reads TGTGCCAGCAGAGACAGTGATGGCGAGCAGTACTTC.

In its sample, this clone was seen once. For the CDR3, the DNA is TGCGCCAGCAGCCCCGACAGGGAAGGATATACCGGGGAGCTGTTTTTT. Its protein product is CASSPDREGYTGELFF. The chain recombines TRBV5-1 with TRBJ2-2; TRBD1 matches 7 bases. V trimming: 4 bases; J trimming: 5 bases; junction bases outside the gene matches: 11. Germline CDR1 and CDR2: SGHRS and YFSETQ. This CDR3 spans 16 amino acids.

This chain links TRBV5-1 with TRBJ2-1; D possibly corresponds to TRBD2 (5 bases). The CDR3 covers 15 residues. Germline V gene lookup returns CDR1 SGHRS and CDR2 YFSETQ. Trimming removed 4 bases at V and 2 bases at J, with 13 bases between. CDR3: CASSRGSGAYNEQFF. The CDR3 nucleotides read TGCGCCAGCAGCCGAGGGAGCGGAGCCTACAATGAGCAGTTCTTC.

The chain combines TRBV4-1 with TRBJ2-6; TRBD1 is a possible D gene (6 bases). The germline V gene has CDR1 MGHRA and CDR2 YSYEKL. Trimming left V 3 bases short and J 0 bases short, with 21 bases between. The CDR3 consists of 20 residues. In DNA form, the CDR3 reads TGCGCCAGCAGCCACCCCGCCGACAGGAGTACGTTCTCTGGGGCCAACGTCCTGACTTTC. Encoded protein: CASSHPADRSTFSGANVLTF.